This TCR beta chain derives from a study of blood T cell repertoires in COVID-19. Across the whole study: Acute and convalescent COVID-19 specimens originated in the United States, Italy and Spain. T cells, B-cell-depleted T cells, or PBMCs supplied cDNA or gDNA.

In the original workflow: Amplifying reference gene primers gave estimates of nucleated cell counts. Only in-frame clones appear in the TCRdb table, and some are missing; sequencing was by immunoSEQ multiplex PCR. Clone size and the V and J calls come from that table; the DNA yielded D and trimming. The sample contains roughly 75,000 clones, 74% of which appear only once. Germline-derived CDR1 and CDR2 are SGHTA and FQGNSA. The ends were cut back, 2 bases at V and 7 bases at J, with 18 bases in the middle. The CDR3 is 16 residues long. This clonotype originated in a human donor with acute or convalescent COVID-19. The donor label of this sample is uncertain. Sequenced: peripheral blood. The rearrangement uses TRBV7-2 and TRBJ1-5, with D tentatively TRBD1 (5 bases). The CDR3 protein is CASSLLWDSTSQPQHF. In DNA form, the CDR3 reads TGTGCCAGCAGCTTACTTTGGGACTCTACGTCGCAGCCCCAGCATTTT.